A selection of T cell receptor beta chains follows, all from one sample in a study of CD8+ T cells in alopecia areata. Some clones are missing from TCRdb's copy, which holds only in-frame ones; the method was immunoSEQ multiplex PCR. Seen here are 150,000 to 200,000 clones, 59% observed once, and the top ten hold roughly 14%. Sample: CD4+ T cells sorted from blood, taken at week 0. The receptors here all came from a human donor with alopecia areata. The CDR3 runs from the conserved cysteine through the conserved F or W. Each record gives: clone size, J gene, V gene, D gene, CDR3 DNA, CDR3 protein. A D gene is named only where the DNA matches it firmly. Where a row states a size, it is once, few, many or the class of an expanded clone; other rows omit it.

abundance: NA; j_gene: TRBJ2-3; v_gene: TRBV28; d_gene: NA; CDR3nt: TGTGCCAGCCAGGTCACGGGGGTTGGTACAGATACGCAGTATTTT; CDR3aa: CASQVTGVGTDTQYF
abundance: NA; j_gene: TRBJ2-3; v_gene: TRBV9; d_gene: NA; CDR3nt: TGTGCCAGCAGCGTAGACCCCTCCTCCCAGGGTACGCAGTATTTT; CDR3aa: CASSVDPSSQGTQYF
abundance: NA; j_gene: TRBJ1-4; v_gene: TRBV14; d_gene: TRBD1; CDR3nt: TGTGCCAGCAGCCAAGCGGGGACAGTGGATGCGCTGTTTTTT; CDR3aa: CASSQAGTVDALFF
abundance: few; j_gene: TRBJ2-7; v_gene: TRBV29-1; d_gene: NA; CDR3nt: TGCAGCGTTGAAAACCCAGCCTCCTACGAGCAGTACTTC; CDR3aa: CSVENPASYEQYF
abundance: NA; j_gene: TRBJ2-3; v_gene: TRBV29-1; d_gene: NA; CDR3nt: TGCAGCGTTGAACTACAGAATCCTAGCACAGATACGCAGTATTTT; CDR3aa: CSVELQNPSTDTQYF
abundance: NA; j_gene: TRBJ1-1; v_gene: TRBV30; d_gene: NA; CDR3nt: TGTGCCTGGAGTCATCAGATGGGCACTGAAGCTTTCTTT; CDR3aa: CAWSHQMGTEAFF
abundance: NA; j_gene: TRBJ2-5; v_gene: TRBV7-2; d_gene: NA; CDR3nt: TGTGCCAGCAGCTTCTCAGGCTGGGAGACCCAGTACTTC; CDR3aa: CASSFSGWETQYF
abundance: few; j_gene: TRBJ2-7; v_gene: TRBV21-1; d_gene: NA; CDR3nt: TGTGCCAGCAGCCTCCGGAGGGCGGGGGCCGGGTTGTGCGAGCAGTACTTC; CDR3aa: CASSLRRAGAGLCEQYF
abundance: NA; j_gene: TRBJ1-3; v_gene: TRBV4-2; d_gene: TRBD1; CDR3nt: TGTGCCAGCAGCCAAGATGGGACAGCAAAACATTCTGGAAACACCATATATTTT; CDR3aa: CASSQDGTAKHSGNTIYF
abundance: NA; j_gene: TRBJ2-3; v_gene: TRBV5-1; d_gene: TRBD2; CDR3nt: TGCGCCAGCAGCGCGGGACTAGCGGAGGATACGCAGTATTTT; CDR3aa: CASSAGLAEDTQYF
abundance: NA; j_gene: TRBJ2-1; v_gene: TRBV6-6; d_gene: TRBD1; CDR3nt: TGTGCCAGCAGTTACGGGACAGGGCTCTACAATGAGCAGTTCTTC; CDR3aa: CASSYGTGLYNEQFF
abundance: NA; j_gene: TRBJ2-1; v_gene: TRBV5-1; d_gene: NA; CDR3nt: TGCGCCAGCAGCCCAGGACTTTCGCGGAAGGATGAGCAGTTCTTC; CDR3aa: CASSPGLSRKDEQFF